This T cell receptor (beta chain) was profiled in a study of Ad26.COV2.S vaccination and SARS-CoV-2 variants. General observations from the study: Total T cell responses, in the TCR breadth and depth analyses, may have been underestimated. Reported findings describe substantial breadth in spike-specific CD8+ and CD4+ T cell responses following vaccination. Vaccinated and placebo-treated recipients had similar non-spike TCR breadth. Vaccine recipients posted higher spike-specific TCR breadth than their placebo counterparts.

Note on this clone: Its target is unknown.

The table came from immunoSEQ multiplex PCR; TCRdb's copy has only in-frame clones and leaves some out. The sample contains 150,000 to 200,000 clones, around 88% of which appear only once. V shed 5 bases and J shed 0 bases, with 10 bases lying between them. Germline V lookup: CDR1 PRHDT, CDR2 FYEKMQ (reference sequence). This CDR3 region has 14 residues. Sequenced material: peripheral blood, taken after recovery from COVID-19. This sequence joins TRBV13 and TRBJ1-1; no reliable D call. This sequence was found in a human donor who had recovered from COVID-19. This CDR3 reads CASSPSVMNTEAFF. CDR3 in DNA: TGTGCCAGCAGCCCAAGTGTCATGAACACTGAAGCTTTCTTT.